This T cell receptor beta chain comes out of a study of cytomegalovirus exposure and HLA in healthy donors (dated by TCRdb to about 2017). At the level of the whole study: According to an earlier analysis of 450 to 650 of the donors, roughly 180 million T cells yielded 117 million unique TCR beta sequences and 276 Gb of sequence data. A later genetic analysis took genome-wide SNP genotypes for about 65% of the 666 donors and used that subset as a discovery cohort. In the later analysis, no new phenotypic data were used to find candidate immune exposures; instead, reliance was placed on TCR beta sequences and their occurrence across donors. The T cell repertoires of around 670 subjects were profiled by immunosequencing and related to cytomegalovirus serostatus. The aim of the study was to test whether cataloging public T cell receptors could identify signatures of past pathogen exposure. In a later analysis, previously published TCR beta repertoires from 666 donors were re-analyzed and high-resolution HLA genotyping was added so that TCR occurrence patterns could be studied. About 320 gigabases of sequencing data and approximately 84 million unique TCR sequences were included in an early release covering several hundred HLA-typed donors. The number of typed donors differed by locus: about 629-640 for A, B, C, DRB1 and DQB1; 522 for DQA1; 600 to 610 for DPA1; and roughly 470 for DPB1. In addition to the first cohort of 666 subjects, a separate validation cohort of approximately 130 different subjects was used. To predict cytomegalovirus infection status, the study brought together high-throughput TCR immunosequencing, statistical association of individual TCRs with disease status, and machine learning. Both class I and class II loci were covered by HLA typing, at four-digit resolution. Donor age, sex, ethnicity and CMV serostatus were compiled together with the repertoire data. Every repertoire in the discovery cohort had been generated on one and the same sequencing platform. The genetic ancestry cluster associated with self-reported Caucasian donors included over 80% of the 398 genotyped donors. On average, approximately 250,000 unique TCR beta nucleotide sequences were sequenced per donor among some 430 genotyped donors of the cohort, with approximately 18% of those sequences being non-productive. An earlier analysis of more than 450 of the donors used high-throughput TCR beta sequencing to judge whether each TCR beta V gene segment behaved as functional or pseudogenic. A handful of DR-DQ haplotypes were handled as single units for association and clustering because linkage in the cohort was strong.

CDR1 and CDR2, per the germline V gene, are MNHNS and SASEGT. Deletion took 5 bases off V and 6 bases off J, with a span of 13 bases between the germline ends. Spanning cysteine to phenylalanine, the CDR3 consists of 13 amino acids. Kept here is only the CDR3 DNA, which spans 39 bases and is read in frame from base 1. With regard to this clone: Its antigen has not been determined. Per-nucleotide qualities are absent, and no much larger clonotype sits a single base away.

Library preparation was by the immunoSEQ multiplex PCR assay. The multiplex PCR relied on a mix of 60 forward primers for TCR Vbeta segments and 13 reverse primers for TCR Jbeta segments. The CDR3 region of rearranged TCR beta genes was amplified from genomic DNA with a multiplex PCR assay. On the Illumina HiSeq System, the amplified TCR beta libraries were sequenced as 87-base-pair reads. On the authors' methods: Across the roughly 700 repertoires, a later analysis counted about 81 million unique TCR beta chains, some 11 million of which were shared by at least two donors. A nearest-neighbor algorithm error-corrected the raw reads and collapsed the reads into unique sequences, merging closely related sequences to remove PCR and sequencing errors. V, D and J gene segments were assigned by aligning CDR3 sequences to IMGT reference sequences. Each retained sequence needed at least a six-nucleotide match to both a V gene segment and a J gene segment. A rearrangement was called productive if the CDR3 had no stop codons and remained in frame with V and J, and every other rearrangement was called non-productive. Following IMGT convention, CDR3 was defined as the stretch from the second conserved V-encoded cysteine to the conserved J-encoded phenylalanine. In an earlier analysis of more than 550 of the donors, sequences lacking an unambiguous match to a single V gene segment were excluded. In an earlier analysis of a few hundred of the donors, V segments were called functional above 56.7% productive rearrangements and were called segregating when the between-donor standard deviation exceeded 5%. A statistical classification framework was built to diagnose cytomegalovirus status from the catalog of TCR beta chain sequences. In a later analysis, TCR nucleotide sequences were compared against IMGT/GENE-DB human TR gene sequences so that V and J genes could be assigned. Using the TCRdist pipeline, a later analysis assigned CDR3 sequences along with most-parsimonious VDJ recombination scenarios. In a later analysis, each TCR beta chain was defined by its CDR3 amino acid sequence together with its V-gene family, and reads without a unique V-gene family were excluded. As a way to deal with suspected cross-contamination and a sequencing artifact, a later analysis dropped under 600 nucleotide sequences that were highly shared and had low generation probability. In a later analysis, a clonal expansion index was calculated for each public chain from normalized within-repertoire ranks of inferred template counts. In a later analysis, generation probabilities were computed using a VDJ recombination model fitted to out-of-frame rearrangements, and the results were checked against IGoR. In a later analysis, hypergeometric tests were used to score TCR-TCR, TCR-HLA and TCR-CMV co-occurrence, with a repertoire-size bias correction applied to TCR pairs. To estimate false discovery rates, a later analysis permuted the HLA or CMV assignments 20 times. In a later analysis, co-occurring TCRs were grouped with DBSCAN, and TCRdist sequence similarity was added when clustering was performed within HLA-allele-positive subsets. Repertoires with fewer than 30,000 or more than 120,000 public chains, plus five repertoires with anomalous nucleotide sharing, were excluded from co-occurrence clustering. The table was pulled from immuneACCESS by TCRdb, which kept in-frame rearrangements only. Such tables lose some clones; where checked, under half of the loss comes from unresolved V genes, and the rest has no known cause. D and trimming were read from the DNA, whereas the V and J calls and clone size are those reported in that table. The sample yields fewer than 150,000 clones; approximately 79% were counted once. About 15% of the sample is taken by the ten largest.

In total, approximately 690 healthy bone marrow donors made up the cohort. All cohort members were sampled while nominally healthy, although unrecorded immune exposures were likely present. The donor was CMV seropositive and belonged to the group of some 290 seropositive cohort members. Every donor gave a peripheral blood sample, and the peripheral blood mononuclear cells from that sample were used for TCR beta sequencing. Genomic DNA extraction from the blood cell samples was performed with the Qiagen DNeasy Blood Extraction Kit. On the study overall, not on this receptor specifically: The authors suggested that the approach could potentially be generalized to other disease states and immunological phenotypes. Correlated functional status among segregating V segments might be attributable to linkage disequilibrium, but an unknown experimental factor could not be ruled out. The earlier analysis of almost 600 of the donors excluded 15 to 20 rarely observed V segments, including chromosome 9 orphons, because counts were too low. When HLA alleles, especially DR and DQ, strongly co-occurred, attributing TCR associations to individual alleles was difficult. The sequencing pipeline was judged likely to have produced a cluster of highly shared sequence variants as a technical artifact. A later analysis found that TCR association rates varied across HLA loci, with DRB1 alleles showing the most associated TCRs and HLA-C alleles the fewest. The 87-base-pair reads could not distinguish some IMGT-functional V segments, including TRBV6-2 and TRBV6-3, so those segments were excluded. Specific HLA alleles were associated with some 15,000 TCR beta sequences at a false discovery rate of 0.05 in a later analysis. Sequencing depth was assumed to be roughly uniform across donors in the presence/absence analyses, though that assumption may not hold. Because some donors lacked HLA typing at each locus, the association tests relied only on the typed subset. A later analysis found that most CMV-associated TCR beta chains appeared HLA-restricted, with HLA associations seemingly driven largely by CMV exposure. While some public TCRs were present in many individuals, most TCR sequences turned up only very rarely across donors. In the study, around 150 TCR beta chains were listed as associated with cytomegalovirus. Compared with the roughly 700-donor mean, donors in an Asian-associated ancestry cluster had fewer N-insertions in productive TCRs, according to a later genetic analysis. A further reported finding was that TCR beta sequences accurately predicted the HLA-A and HLA-B alleles for most subjects in the first cohort. In this cohort, only TCR beta chains were sequenced, and detectable features were limited by the absence of alpha or paired-chain data. A few of the identified cytomegalovirus-associated TCR beta chains were confirmed in vitro to be specific for cytomegalovirus antigens. In an earlier analysis of some 550 of the donors, most TCR beta V segments were observed in productive rearrangements about 90% or about 30% of the time, broadly matching IMGT annotations. Several of the top co-occurrence clusters appeared to be linked to parvovirus B19, influenza, CMV and Epstein-Barr virus, according to a later analysis. A later genetic analysis associated a missense DCLRE1C variant with V-gene and J-gene trimming of TCR beta chains, and an independent cohort replicated the association. The classifier was reported to diagnose cytomegalovirus status with high specificity and sensitivity in both the original cohort and the validation cohort. The only immune exposure information available for the cohort was CMV serostatus. In a later analysis, HLA-associated TCR beta chains showed more clonal expansion and lower generation probabilities than non-associated chains that were equally common.

Sequenced sample: PBMCs. This sequence uses TRBV6-1 and TRBJ1-1, with TRBD1 perhaps the D gene, on 6 matching bases. The source of this sequence is a man aged 45 to 65 in good health and CMV-seropositive. The base sequence is TGTGCCAGCAGTTTACAGGGAGTCCCTGAAGCTTTCTTT. This translates into CASSLQGVPEAFF.